The rows below give T cell receptor beta chains drawn from one sample of a study of graft-versus-host responses after intestinal transplantation. These receptors have no identified antigens. Sequencing used immunoSEQ multiplex PCR; TCRdb keeps in-frame clones, though not all of them. The sample records approximately 90,000 clones, approximately 90% being singletons. The sequencing used unstimulated CD8+ T cells sorted from spleen or lymph node cells, collected before transplant. The receptors come from a human donor who was the organ donor for an intestinal transplant. CDR3s include the opening cysteine and the closing phenylalanine or tryptophan. A D gene is named only where the DNA matches it firmly. Rows may omit the clone size; those that give it use once, few, many or a size class.

clone size: -
J gene: TRBJ1-6
V gene: TRBV7-8
D gene: -
CDR3 protein: CASSKINQGPNSPLHF
CDR3 DNA: TGTGCCAGCAGTAAAATTAATCAGGGTCCTAATTCACCCCTCCACTTT

clone size: -
J gene: TRBJ2-2
V gene: TRBV5-4
D gene: TRBD2
CDR3 protein: CASSSGLAGELFF
CDR3 DNA: TGTGCCAGCAGCTCGGGACTAGCCGGGGAGCTGTTTTTT

clone size: -
J gene: TRBJ2-7
V gene: TRBV19
D gene: -
CDR3 protein: CASSTSIGASSYEQYF
CDR3 DNA: TGTGCCAGTAGTACCTCCATCGGGGCCAGCTCCTACGAGCAGTACTTC

clone size: -
J gene: TRBJ2-4
V gene: TRBV11-2
D gene: -
CDR3 protein: CASSFTRGGGKNIQYF
CDR3 DNA: TGTGCCAGCAGCTTTACCAGGGGGGGAGGGAAAAACATTCAGTACTTC

clone size: -
J gene: TRBJ2-2
V gene: TRBV11-2
D gene: -
CDR3 protein: CASSLDRAFTGELFF
CDR3 DNA: TGTGCCAGCAGCTTAGACCGTGCCTTCACCGGGGAGCTGTTTTTT

clone size: -
J gene: TRBJ1-5
V gene: TRBV6-1
D gene: -
CDR3 protein: CASSENGSNQPQHF
CDR3 DNA: TGTGCCAGCAGTGAAAACGGGAGCAATCAGCCCCAGCATTTT

clone size: once
J gene: TRBJ2-2
V gene: TRBV11-2
D gene: TRBD2
CDR3 protein: CASSLVAGGNTGELFF
CDR3 DNA: TGTGCCAGCAGCTTAGTGGCGGGGGGCAACACCGGGGAGCTGTTTTTT

clone size: once
J gene: TRBJ1-1
V gene: TRBV2
D gene: -
CDR3 protein: CASRWLTEHLEAFF
CDR3 DNA: TGTGCCAGCAGGTGGTTAACGGAGCACCTTGAAGCTTTCTTT

clone size: -
J gene: TRBJ1-5
V gene: TRBV6-5
D gene: -
CDR3 protein: CASSYTGGQPQHF
CDR3 DNA: TGTGCCAGCAGTTACACAGGCGGGCAGCCCCAGCATTTT

clone size: -
J gene: TRBJ2-1
V gene: TRBV11-2
D gene: TRBD2
CDR3 protein: CASSPWGGSRNEQFF
CDR3 DNA: TGTGCCAGCAGCCCCTGGGGGGGTTCGCGCAATGAGCAGTTCTTC

clone size: -
J gene: TRBJ2-1
V gene: TRBV7-2
D gene: TRBD2
CDR3 protein: CASSPGTSGRGMIRNEQFF
CDR3 DNA: TGTGCCAGCAGCCCAGGGACTAGCGGGAGGGGGATGATTAGGAATGAGCAGTTCTTC

clone size: -
J gene: TRBJ2-6
V gene: TRBV14
D gene: -
CDR3 protein: CASSQGGGINSGANVLTF
CDR3 DNA: TGTGCCAGCAGCCAGGGAGGGGGAATAAACTCTGGGGCCAACGTCCTGACTTTC

clone size: -
J gene: TRBJ2-1
V gene: TRBV5-6
D gene: TRBD2
CDR3 protein: CASSLPVGGPFSYNEQFF
CDR3 DNA: TGTGCCAGCAGCTTGCCTGTGGGAGGGCCGTTTTCCTACAATGAGCAGTTCTTC

clone size: -
J gene: TRBJ2-7
V gene: TRBV6-6
D gene: -
CDR3 protein: CASSYSNTAGEGEQYF
CDR3 DNA: TGTGCCAGCAGTTACTCGAACACGGCTGGGGAAGGAGAGCAGTACTTC

clone size: -
J gene: TRBJ1-3
V gene: TRBV7-6
D gene: -
CDR3 protein: CASSLRPVGTGNTIYF
CDR3 DNA: TGTGCCAGCAGCTTACGGCCCGTCGGCACTGGAAACACCATATATTTT

clone size: once
J gene: TRBJ1-6
V gene: TRBV7-9
D gene: TRBD1
CDR3 protein: CASSGGPAGQGVSPLHF
CDR3 DNA: TGTGCCAGCAGCGGAGGACCCGCGGGACAGGGTGTGTCACCCCTCCACTTT

clone size: -
J gene: TRBJ2-2
V gene: TRBV4-1
D gene: TRBD2
CDR3 protein: CASSQGTSGGPYTGELFF
CDR3 DNA: TGCGCCAGCAGCCAGGGTACTAGCGGGGGGCCCTACACCGGGGAGCTGTTTTTT

clone size: -
J gene: TRBJ2-7
V gene: TRBV9
D gene: -
CDR3 protein: CASSVEEGEGHEQYF
CDR3 DNA: TGTGCCAGCAGCGTAGAAGAGGGGGAAGGTCACGAGCAGTACTTC

clone size: -
J gene: TRBJ1-1
V gene: TRBV10-3
D gene: TRBD1
CDR3 protein: CAISESRYRGEAFF
CDR3 DNA: TGTGCCATCAGTGAGTCTAGGTACAGGGGTGAAGCTTTCTTT

clone size: -
J gene: TRBJ1-1
V gene: TRBV6-4
D gene: -
CDR3 protein: CASSSDPWAMDTEAFF
CDR3 DNA: TGTGCCAGCAGTAGTGATCCATGGGCTATGGACACTGAAGCTTTCTTT

clone size: -
J gene: TRBJ2-7
V gene: TRBV6-5
D gene: TRBD1
CDR3 protein: CASSYAQGQTYEQYF
CDR3 DNA: TGTGCCAGCAGTTACGCACAGGGACAGACCTACGAGCAGTACTTC

clone size: -
J gene: TRBJ1-1
V gene: TRBV5-4
D gene: -
CDR3 protein: CASSLDSTWEVGTEAFF
CDR3 DNA: TGTGCCAGCAGCTTGGATAGTACCTGGGAGGTCGGCACTGAAGCTTTCTTT

clone size: -
J gene: TRBJ2-3
V gene: TRBV5-4
D gene: -
CDR3 protein: CASCTRKGGLTDTQYF
CDR3 DNA: TGTGCCAGCTGTACCAGGAAGGGCGGCCTCACAGATACGCAGTATTTT

clone size: -
J gene: TRBJ2-7
V gene: TRBV5-1
D gene: TRBD2
CDR3 protein: CASSQMTSAYEQYF
CDR3 DNA: TGCGCCAGCAGCCAGATGACTAGCGCCTACGAGCAGTACTTC

clone size: -
J gene: TRBJ2-3
V gene: TRBV6-6
D gene: -
CDR3 protein: CASSYASADTQYF
CDR3 DNA: TGTGCCAGCAGTTACGCGTCCGCAGATACGCAGTATTTT

clone size: -
J gene: TRBJ1-4
V gene: TRBV28
D gene: TRBD1
CDR3 protein: CASSPKTGVLNEKLFF
CDR3 DNA: TGTGCCAGCAGTCCCAAAACAGGGGTCCTAAATGAAAAACTGTTTTTT

clone size: -
J gene: TRBJ2-5
V gene: TRBV11-1
D gene: TRBD2
CDR3 protein: CASSLGVGGGAHQETQYF
CDR3 DNA: TGTGCCAGCAGCTTAGGAGTTGGCGGGGGGGCCCACCAAGAGACCCAGTACTTC

clone size: -
J gene: TRBJ2-3
V gene: TRBV7-9
D gene: -
CDR3 protein: CASSLTASSTDTQYF
CDR3 DNA: TGTGCCAGCAGCTTAACAGCCTCTAGCACAGATACGCAGTATTTT

clone size: -
J gene: TRBJ2-2
V gene: TRBV9
D gene: -
CDR3 protein: CASSARDGANTGELFF
CDR3 DNA: TGTGCCAGCAGCGCCCGGGACGGAGCGAACACCGGGGAGCTGTTTTTT

clone size: -
J gene: TRBJ1-1
V gene: TRBV4-1
D gene: -
CDR3 protein: CASSRSNPVNTEAFF
CDR3 DNA: TGCGCCAGCAGCCGTTCGAATCCGGTAAACACTGAAGCTTTCTTT

clone size: once
J gene: TRBJ1-2
V gene: TRBV27
D gene: TRBD1
CDR3 protein: CASSPTGRNYGYTF
CDR3 DNA: TGTGCCAGCAGCCCGACAGGGCGGAACTATGGCTACACCTTC

clone size: once
J gene: TRBJ2-4
V gene: TRBV5-6
D gene: TRBD2
CDR3 protein: CASSLVAREVAKNIQYF
CDR3 DNA: TGTGCCAGCAGCTTGGTTGCGCGGGAGGTAGCCAAAAACATTCAGTACTTC

clone size: -
J gene: TRBJ2-3
V gene: TRBV27
D gene: TRBD1
CDR3 protein: CASSLYGTGLNTQYF
CDR3 DNA: TGTGCCAGCAGTTTATATGGGACAGGGTTGAATACGCAGTATTTT

clone size: -
J gene: TRBJ2-7
V gene: TRBV11-2
D gene: -
CDR3 protein: CASSPPGSSYEQYF
CDR3 DNA: TGTGCCAGCAGCCCCCCCGGGAGCTCCTACGAGCAGTACTTC

clone size: once
J gene: TRBJ2-1
V gene: TRBV7-2
D gene: TRBD2
CDR3 protein: CASSFDRRGRALIDEQFF
CDR3 DNA: TGTGCCAGCAGCTTTGATCGGCGCGGGAGGGCCCTGATAGATGAGCAGTTCTTC

clone size: -
J gene: TRBJ2-3
V gene: TRBV4-1
D gene: -
CDR3 protein: CASSRSSTDTQYF
CDR3 DNA: TGCGCCAGCAGCCGCTCCAGCACAGATACGCAGTATTTT

clone size: -
J gene: TRBJ2-7
V gene: TRBV5-1
D gene: TRBD1
CDR3 protein: CASSPYPGQAYEQYF
CDR3 DNA: TGCGCCAGCAGCCCCTACCCGGGACAGGCCTACGAGCAGTACTTC

clone size: -
J gene: TRBJ2-7
V gene: TRBV6-6
D gene: TRBD1
CDR3 protein: CASSDQGADEQYF
CDR3 DNA: TGTGCCAGCAGTGACCAGGGGGCGGACGAGCAGTACTTC

clone size: -
J gene: TRBJ1-4
V gene: TRBV7-6
D gene: -
CDR3 protein: CASSSRQGLNEKLFF
CDR3 DNA: TGTGCCAGCAGCTCCCGGCAGGGACTTAATGAAAAACTGTTTTTT

clone size: -
J gene: TRBJ1-1
V gene: TRBV29-1
D gene: -
CDR3 protein: CSVSSGPQGPEAFF
CDR3 DNA: TGCAGCGTTTCCTCGGGACCGCAGGGACCTGAAGCTTTCTTT

clone size: -
J gene: TRBJ1-4
V gene: TRBV4-2
D gene: -
CDR3 protein: CASSQVGGNEKLFF
CDR3 DNA: TGTGCCAGCAGCCAAGTTGGCGGTAATGAAAAACTGTTTTTT

clone size: -
J gene: TRBJ2-1
V gene: TRBV5-1
D gene: -
CDR3 protein: CASSLSSGRYNEQFF
CDR3 DNA: TGCGCCAGCAGCTTGAGTTCCGGCCGATACAATGAGCAGTTCTTC

clone size: once
J gene: TRBJ2-1
V gene: TRBV19
D gene: TRBD2
CDR3 protein: CASSRQWTSGGPSSYNEQFF
CDR3 DNA: TGTGCCAGTAGTCGACAATGGACTAGCGGGGGGCCTAGCTCCTACAATGAGCAGTTCTTC

clone size: -
J gene: TRBJ1-1
V gene: TRBV18
D gene: -
CDR3 protein: CASSPYLHTEAFF
CDR3 DNA: TGTGCCAGCTCACCGTATCTTCACACTGAAGCTTTCTTT

clone size: -
J gene: TRBJ2-7
V gene: TRBV5-6
D gene: -
CDR3 protein: CASSLATFSYEQYF
CDR3 DNA: TGTGCCAGCAGCTTGGCCACTTTCTCCTACGAGCAGTACTTC

clone size: -
J gene: TRBJ2-1
V gene: TRBV30
D gene: -
CDR3 protein: CAWTDVDGYNEQFF
CDR3 DNA: TGTGCCTGGACCGACGTTGACGGCTACAATGAGCAGTTCTTC

clone size: -
J gene: TRBJ2-1
V gene: TRBV5-4
D gene: -
CDR3 protein: CASSLDSSYNEQFF
CDR3 DNA: TGTGCCAGCAGCTTGGACAGCTCCTACAATGAGCAGTTCTTC

clone size: -
J gene: TRBJ2-1
V gene: TRBV10-3
D gene: TRBD2
CDR3 protein: CAITPGGSSYNEQFF
CDR3 DNA: TGTGCCATCACGCCCGGCGGGAGCTCCTACAATGAGCAGTTCTTC

clone size: -
J gene: TRBJ2-3
V gene: TRBV19
D gene: -
CDR3 protein: CASSVIGGRDTQYF
CDR3 DNA: TGTGCCAGTAGTGTCATCGGGGGGCGGGATACGCAGTATTTT

clone size: -
J gene: TRBJ2-3
V gene: TRBV4-1
D gene: TRBD1
CDR3 protein: CASSTALGTASTDTQYF
CDR3 DNA: TGCGCCAGCAGCACCGCCCTTGGGACAGCTAGCACAGATACGCAGTATTTT

clone size: -
J gene: TRBJ2-3
V gene: TRBV2
D gene: -
CDR3 protein: CASSTDTQYF
CDR3 DNA: TGTGCCAGCAGCACAGATACGCAGTATTTT

clone size: -
J gene: TRBJ2-2
V gene: TRBV4-1
D gene: -
CDR3 protein: CASSHLGTGELFF
CDR3 DNA: TGCGCCAGCAGCCACTTGGGCACCGGGGAGCTGTTTTTT

clone size: -
J gene: TRBJ1-2
V gene: TRBV7-9
D gene: -
CDR3 protein: CASSPGAGAYGYTF
CDR3 DNA: TGTGCCAGCAGCCCCGGGGCGGGGGCCTATGGCTACACCTTC

clone size: -
J gene: TRBJ2-1
V gene: TRBV5-1
D gene: -
CDR3 protein: CASSVDSHNEQFF
CDR3 DNA: TGCGCCAGCAGCGTTGACAGCCACAATGAGCAGTTCTTC

clone size: -
J gene: TRBJ1-6
V gene: TRBV27
D gene: -
CDR3 protein: CASRGYNSPLHF
CDR3 DNA: TGTGCCAGCAGGGGGTATAATTCACCCCTCCACTTT

clone size: -
J gene: TRBJ2-2
V gene: TRBV7-3
D gene: TRBD2
CDR3 protein: CASSPTGGLDTGELFF
CDR3 DNA: TGTGCCAGCAGCCCCACGGGGGGGCTTGACACCGGGGAGCTGTTTTTT

clone size: -
J gene: TRBJ2-2
V gene: TRBV5-1
D gene: TRBD1
CDR3 protein: CASSFWDSIGPGELFF
CDR3 DNA: TGCGCCAGCAGCTTCTGGGACAGTATCGGCCCCGGGGAGCTGTTTTTT